The clone carrying this T cell receptor beta chain was detected a few times. Its cognate antigen is unknown. Data came from immunoSEQ multiplex PCR; TCRdb stores just in-frame clones and leaves some out. The table lists roughly 300,000 clones, more than 80% of them singletons. Per germline, CDR1 KGHSH and CDR2 LQKENI. This CDR3 is 15 amino acids long. V shed 3 bases and J 1 base; nucleotides not matched to a gene: 4. These data come from a study of cytomegalovirus exposure and HLA in healthy donors. General study results and limits: Specificity for CMV antigens was confirmed in vitro for a few of the CMV-associated chains. Subsequent analysis of the 120 or so validation repertoires found a tendency for first-cohort TCR clusters to co-occur. For most TCR sequences rarity was the rule, although some public TCRs occurred in many donors.

Sequencing was carried out using PBMCs. The rearrangement links TRBV18 to TRBJ1-1; 8 bases match TRBD1. The receptor comes from a woman under 30 in good health and CMV-seronegative. CDR3 region: CASSPNRGRNTEAFF. Here the CDR3 DNA reads TGTGCCAGCTCACCGAACAGGGGGAGGAACACTGAAGCTTTCTTT.